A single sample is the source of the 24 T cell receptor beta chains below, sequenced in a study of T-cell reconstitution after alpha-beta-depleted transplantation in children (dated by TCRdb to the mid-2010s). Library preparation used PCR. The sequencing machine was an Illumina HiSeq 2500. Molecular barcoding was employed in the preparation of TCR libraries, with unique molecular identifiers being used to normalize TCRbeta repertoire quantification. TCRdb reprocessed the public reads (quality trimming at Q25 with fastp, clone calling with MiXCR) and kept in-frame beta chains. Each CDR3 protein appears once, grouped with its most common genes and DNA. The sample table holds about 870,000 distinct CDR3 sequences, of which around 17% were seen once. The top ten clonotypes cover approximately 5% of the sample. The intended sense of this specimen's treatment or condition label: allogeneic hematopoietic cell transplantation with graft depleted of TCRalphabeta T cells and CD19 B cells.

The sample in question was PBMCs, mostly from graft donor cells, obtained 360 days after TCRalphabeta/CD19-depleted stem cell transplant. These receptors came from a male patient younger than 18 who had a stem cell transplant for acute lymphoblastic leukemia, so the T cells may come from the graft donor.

The DNA for the CDR3 is TGTGCCAGCAGTGACCTCAGGGTCATCGAGGACACTGAAGCTTTCTTT. It is translated as CASSDLRVIEDTEAFF. V gene TRBV12-3 or TRBV12-4 combines with J gene TRBJ1-1; D might be TRBD1 (5 bases). V was trimmed by 5 bases and J by 3 bases, leaving 19 bases between them. The length of the CDR3 is 16 residues.

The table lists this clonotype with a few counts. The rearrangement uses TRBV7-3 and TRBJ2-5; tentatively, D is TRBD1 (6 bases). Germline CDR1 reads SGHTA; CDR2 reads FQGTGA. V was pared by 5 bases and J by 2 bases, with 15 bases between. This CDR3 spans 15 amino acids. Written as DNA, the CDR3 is TGTGCCAGCAGCACGACAGGTGACGTGCAAGAGACCCAGTACTTC. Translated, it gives CASSTTGDVQETQYF.

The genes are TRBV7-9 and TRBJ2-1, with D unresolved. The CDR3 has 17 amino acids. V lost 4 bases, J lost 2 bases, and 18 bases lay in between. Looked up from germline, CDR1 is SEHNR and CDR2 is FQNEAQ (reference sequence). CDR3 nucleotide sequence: TGTGCCAGCAGCTCATGGCCGCCAGAGAAGGCCTACAATGAGCAGTTCTTC. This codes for CASSSWPPEKAYNEQFF. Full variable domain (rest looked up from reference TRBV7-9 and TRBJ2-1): DTGVSQNPRHKITKRGQNVTFRCDPISEHNRLYWYRQTLGQGPEFLTYFQNEAQLEKSRLLSDRFSAERPKGSFSTLEIQRTEQGDSAMYLCASSSWPPEKAYNEQFFGPGTRLTVL.

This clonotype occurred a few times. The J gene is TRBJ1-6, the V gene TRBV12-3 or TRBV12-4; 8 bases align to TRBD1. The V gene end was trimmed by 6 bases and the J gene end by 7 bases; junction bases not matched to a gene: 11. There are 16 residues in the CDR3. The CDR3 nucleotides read TGTGCCAGCAGCCCAAGACAGGGGATAGGAAATTCACCCCTCCACTTT. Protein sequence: CASSPRQGIGNSPLHF.

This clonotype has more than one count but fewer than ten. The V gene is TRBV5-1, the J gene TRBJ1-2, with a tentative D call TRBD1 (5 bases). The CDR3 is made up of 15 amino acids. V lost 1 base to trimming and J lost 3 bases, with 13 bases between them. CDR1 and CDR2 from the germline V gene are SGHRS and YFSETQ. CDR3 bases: TGCGCCAGCAGCTTGCGGCGACTGGGGGACTATGGCTACACCTTC. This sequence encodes CASSLRRLGDYGYTF.

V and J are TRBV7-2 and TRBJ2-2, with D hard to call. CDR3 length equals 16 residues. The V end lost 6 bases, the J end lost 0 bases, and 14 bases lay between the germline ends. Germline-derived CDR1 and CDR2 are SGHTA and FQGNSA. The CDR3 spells CASSPSWGTNTGELFF. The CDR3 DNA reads TGTGCCAGCAGTCCCTCGTGGGGAACGAACACCGGGGAGCTGTTTTTT.

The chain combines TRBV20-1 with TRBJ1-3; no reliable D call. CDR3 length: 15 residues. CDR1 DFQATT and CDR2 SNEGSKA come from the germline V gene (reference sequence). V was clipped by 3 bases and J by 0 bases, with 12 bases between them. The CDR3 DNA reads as TGCAGTGCTAGTAAGATCCGGAGCTCTGGAAACACCATATATTTT. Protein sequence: CSASKIRSSGNTIYF.

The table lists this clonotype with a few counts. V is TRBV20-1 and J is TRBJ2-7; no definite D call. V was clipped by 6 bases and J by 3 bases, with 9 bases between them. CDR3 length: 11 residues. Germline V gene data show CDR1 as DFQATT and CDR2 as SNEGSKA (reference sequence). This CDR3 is CSAPDFYEQYF. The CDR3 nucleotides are TGCAGTGCCCCTGACTTCTACGAGCAGTACTTC.

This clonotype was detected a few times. The CDR3 is CASSPRRETEAFF. Here the CDR3 DNA reads TGTGCCAGCTCACCACGTCGGGAGACTGAAGCTTTCTTT. The chain employs TRBV18 and TRBJ1-1; D is uncertain. Trimming took 1 base from V and 5 from J, leaving 8 bases between them. This CDR3 comprises 13 residues. Germline V gives CDR1 KGHSH, CDR2 LQKENI.

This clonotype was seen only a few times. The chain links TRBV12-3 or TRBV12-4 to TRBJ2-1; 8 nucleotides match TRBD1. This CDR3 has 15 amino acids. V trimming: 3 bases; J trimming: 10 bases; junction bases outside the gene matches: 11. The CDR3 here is CASSFVGQDPGEQFF. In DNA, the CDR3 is TGTGCCAGCAGTTTTGTGGGACAGGATCCAGGGGAGCAGTTCTTC.

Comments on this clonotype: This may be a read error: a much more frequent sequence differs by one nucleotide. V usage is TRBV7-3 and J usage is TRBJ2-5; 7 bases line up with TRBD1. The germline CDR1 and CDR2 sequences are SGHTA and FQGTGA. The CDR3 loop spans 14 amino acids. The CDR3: CASSSGTAQETEYF. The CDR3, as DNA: TGTGCCAGCAGCTCAGGGACAGCCCAAGAGACCGAGTACTTC.

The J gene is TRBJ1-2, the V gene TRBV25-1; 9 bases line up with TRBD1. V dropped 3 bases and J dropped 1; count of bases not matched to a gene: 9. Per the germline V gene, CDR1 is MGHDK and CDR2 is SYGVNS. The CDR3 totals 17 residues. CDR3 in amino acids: CASSDSTGGEINYGYTF. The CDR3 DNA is TGTGCCAGCAGTGATTCTACAGGGGGCGAGATTAACTATGGCTACACCTTC.

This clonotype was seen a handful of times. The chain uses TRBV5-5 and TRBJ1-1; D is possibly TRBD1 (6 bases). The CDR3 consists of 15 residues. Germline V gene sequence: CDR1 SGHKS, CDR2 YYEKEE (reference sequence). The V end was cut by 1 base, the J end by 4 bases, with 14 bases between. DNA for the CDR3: TGTGCCAGCAGCTTGACCCCGGGGGCCGGCACTGAAGCTTTCTTT. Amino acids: CASSLTPGAGTEAFF.

The chain's CDR3 is CASSFRGQGNTEAFF. The CDR3, as DNA: TGCGCCAGCAGCTTTCGGGGACAGGGGAACACTGAAGCTTTCTTT. This chain joins TRBV5-1 and TRBJ1-1, with 9 bases matching TRBD1. Germline CDR1 and CDR2: SGHRS and YFSETQ. CDR3 size: 15 residues. Germline trimming cut 2 bases from V and 1 base from J; bases unmatched to any gene: 3. Full variable domain (rest looked up from reference TRBV5-1 and TRBJ1-1): KAGVTQTPRYLIKTRGQQVTLSCSPISGHRSVSWYQQTPGQGLQFLFEYFSETQRNKGNFPGRFSGRQFSNSRSEMNVSTLELGDSALYLCASSFRGQGNTEAFFGQGTRLTVV.

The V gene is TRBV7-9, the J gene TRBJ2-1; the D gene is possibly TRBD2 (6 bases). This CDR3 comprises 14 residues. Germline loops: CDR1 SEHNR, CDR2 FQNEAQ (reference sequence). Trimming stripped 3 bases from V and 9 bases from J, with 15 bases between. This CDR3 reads CASSFRREMGEQFF. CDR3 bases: TGTGCCAGCAGCTTCAGACGGGAGATGGGTGAGCAGTTCTTC.

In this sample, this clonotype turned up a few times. CDR3 in amino acids: CASRRGPGNTGELFF. The CDR3 DNA sequence: TGTGCCAGCAGGAGGGGACCAGGGAACACCGGGGAGCTGTTTTTT. The chain employs TRBV2 and TRBJ2-2; D is possibly TRBD1 or TRBD2 (5 bases each). The V gene lost 6 bases and the J gene lost 1 base, with 12 bases spanning the gap. Germline CDR1 and CDR2: SNHLY and FYNNEI. CDR3 length: 15 residues.

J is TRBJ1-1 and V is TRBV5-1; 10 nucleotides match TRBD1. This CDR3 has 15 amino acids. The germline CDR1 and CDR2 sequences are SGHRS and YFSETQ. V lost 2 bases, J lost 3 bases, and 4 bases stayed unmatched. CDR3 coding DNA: TGCGCCAGCAGCTTTCCAGGGACAGGGGACACTGAAGCTTTCTTT. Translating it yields CASSFPGTGDTEAFF.

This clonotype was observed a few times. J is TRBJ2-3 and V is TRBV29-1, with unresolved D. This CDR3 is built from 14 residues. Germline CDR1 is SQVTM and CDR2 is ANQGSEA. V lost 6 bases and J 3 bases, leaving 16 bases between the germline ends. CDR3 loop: CSVPRRARTDTQYF. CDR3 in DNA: TGCAGCGTACCCAGACGGGCCCGGACAGATACGCAGTATTTT.

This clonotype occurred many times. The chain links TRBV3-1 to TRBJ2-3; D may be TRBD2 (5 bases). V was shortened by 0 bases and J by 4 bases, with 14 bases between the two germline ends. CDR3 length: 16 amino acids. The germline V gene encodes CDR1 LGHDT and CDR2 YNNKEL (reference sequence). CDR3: CASSQERAVGADTQYF. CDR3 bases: TGTGCCAGCAGCCAAGAGAGGGCAGTTGGCGCAGATACGCAGTATTTT.

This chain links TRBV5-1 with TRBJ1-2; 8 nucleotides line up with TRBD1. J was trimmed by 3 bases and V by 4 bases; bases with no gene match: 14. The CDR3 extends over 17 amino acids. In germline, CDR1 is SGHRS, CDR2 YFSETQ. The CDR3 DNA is TGCGCCAGCAGCAAACCCGGGACAGGTCGGTCCCACTATGGCTACACCTTC. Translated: CASSKPGTGRSHYGYTF. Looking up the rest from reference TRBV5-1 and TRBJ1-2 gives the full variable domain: KAGVTQTPRYLIKTRGQQVTLSCSPISGHRSVSWYQQTPGQGLQFLFEYFSETQRNKGNFPGRFSGRQFSNSRSEMNVSTLELGDSALYLCASSKPGTGRSHYGYTFGSGTRLTVV.

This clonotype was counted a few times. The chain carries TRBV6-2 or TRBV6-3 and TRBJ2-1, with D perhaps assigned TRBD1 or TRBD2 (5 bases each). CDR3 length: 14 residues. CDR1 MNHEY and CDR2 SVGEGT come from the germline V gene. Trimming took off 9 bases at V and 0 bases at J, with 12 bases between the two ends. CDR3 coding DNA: TGTGCCAGTGGGACGGGGAGCTCCTACAATGAGCAGTTCTTC. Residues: CASGTGSSYNEQFF.

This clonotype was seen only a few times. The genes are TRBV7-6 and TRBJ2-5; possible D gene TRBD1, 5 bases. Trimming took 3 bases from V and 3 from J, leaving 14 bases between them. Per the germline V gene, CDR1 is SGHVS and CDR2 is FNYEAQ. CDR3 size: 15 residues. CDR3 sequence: CASSFSGSSKETQYF. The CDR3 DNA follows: TGTGCCAGCAGCTTCTCAGGGTCCAGCAAAGAGACCCAGTACTTC. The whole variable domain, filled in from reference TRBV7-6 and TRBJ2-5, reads GAGVSQSPRYKVTKRGQDVALRCDPISGHVSLYWYRQALGQGPEFLTYFNYEAQQDKSGLPNDRFSAERPEGSISTLTIQRTEQRDSAMYRCASSFSGSSKETQYFGPGTRLLVL.

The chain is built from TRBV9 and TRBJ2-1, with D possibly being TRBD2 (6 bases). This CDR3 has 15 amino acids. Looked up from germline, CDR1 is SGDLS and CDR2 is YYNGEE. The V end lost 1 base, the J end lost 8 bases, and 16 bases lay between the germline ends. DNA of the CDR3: TGTGCCAGCAGCGTACAGGGAGGAGTGTATTATGAGCAGTTCTTC. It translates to CASSVQGGVYYEQFF.

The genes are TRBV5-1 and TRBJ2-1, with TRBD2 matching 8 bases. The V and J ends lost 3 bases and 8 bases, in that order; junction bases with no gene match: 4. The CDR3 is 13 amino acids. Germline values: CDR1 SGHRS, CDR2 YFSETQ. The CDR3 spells CASSSGTSDEQFF. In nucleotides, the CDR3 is TGCGCCAGCAGCTCCGGGACTAGTGATGAGCAGTTCTTC.